The 21 T cell receptor beta chains listed next were all sequenced from one sample in a study of cytomegalovirus exposure and HLA in healthy donors. 13 Jbeta primers and 60 Vbeta primers were used for the PCR. Profiled with immunoSEQ multiplex PCR; TCRdb holds only in-frame clones, not every one. The data show about 130,000 clones, under 85% seen once. The sequenced sample consisted of PBMCs. Receptor source: a boy aged 10-17 years in good health and CMV-seronegative.

V is TRBV4-1 and J is TRBJ1-4; 7 bases line up with TRBD1. The V segment lost 4 bases and the J segment 3 bases; nucleotides outside the gene matches: 5. Germline V gives CDR1 MGHRA, CDR2 YSYEKL. The CDR3 has 15 residues. CDR3 sequence reads: CASSPVGTANEKLFF. CDR3 DNA sequence: TGCGCCAGCAGCCCTGTTGGGACAGCTAATGAAAAACTGTTTTTT.

CDR3 sequence reads: CASSTRGQGYGYTF. The CDR3 coding sequence is TGTGCCAGTAGTACCAGGGGACAGGGGTATGGCTACACCTTC. This chain joins TRBV19 and TRBJ1-2; 10 bases agree with TRBD1. J lost 5 bases, V lost 4 bases, and 4 bases had no gene match. Germline assignment: CDR1 LNHDA and CDR2 SQIVND (reference sequence). The CDR3 covers 14 residues.

The V gene is TRBV2, the J gene TRBJ2-2; D uncertain. Germline CDR1 is SNHLY and CDR2 is FYNNEI. This CDR3 contains 14 residues. V was pared by 0 bases and J by 4 bases, with 6 bases between. The CDR3 is CASSEARVTGELFF. The DNA of the CDR3 is TGTGCCAGCAGTGAAGCGCGCGTCACCGGGGAGCTGTTTTTT.

The rearrangement joins TRBV5-1 to TRBJ1-5; 7 bases line up with TRBD1. Trimming removed 2 bases from V and 7 bases from J; junction bases left unmatched: 3. There are 13 residues in the CDR3. Looked up from germline, CDR1 is SGHRS and CDR2 is YFSETQ. The DNA for the CDR3 is TGCGCCAGCAGCTTACAGGGGTTGCAGCCCCAGCATTTT. Amino acid sequence: CASSLQGLQPQHF.

The chain recombines TRBV21-1 with TRBJ2-5; TRBD1 was called by the table and not checked on the DNA. TRBV21-1 is reported as a pseudogene. This CDR3 is 12 amino acids long. CDR3 sequence reads: CASSRTMETQYF. For the CDR3, the DNA is TGTGCCAGCAGCCGGACAATGGAGACCCAGTACTTC.

The chain uses TRBV5-6 and TRBJ2-2; TRBD1 matches 11 bases. This CDR3 comprises 15 residues. Germline V gene lookup returns CDR1 SGHDT and CDR2 YYEEEE. V was pared by 2 bases and J by 4 bases, with 1 base of the junction left unmatched. The chain's CDR3 is CASSLGTGGTGELFF. The CDR3 DNA is TGTGCCAGCAGCTTAGGGACAGGGGGCACCGGGGAGCTGTTTTTT.

The chain has TRBV27 and TRBJ2-2; 8 nucleotides agree with TRBD2. Germline values: CDR1 MNHEY, CDR2 SMNVEV (reference sequence). The CDR3 runs 16 residues. Trimming cost V 5 bases and J 6 bases; bases outside gene matches: 11. This CDR3 is CASSPQTPGGAGELFF. The CDR3 DNA is TGTGCCAGCAGTCCGCAAACCCCCGGGGGGGCCGGGGAGCTGTTTTTT.

This chain connects TRBV5-1 to TRBJ2-5; 10 nucleotides match TRBD1. V dropped 4 bases and J dropped 5; count of bases not matched to a gene: 11. The CDR3 totals 16 residues. From germline, CDR1 is SGHRS and CDR2 YFSETQ. This chain's CDR3 is CASSQGDRGLGETQYF. The CDR3 nucleotides are TGCGCCAGCAGCCAGGGGGACAGGGGATTGGGGGAGACCCAGTACTTC.

The CDR3 loop is CASSLAAGGPSGELFF. CDR3 DNA: TGTGCCAGCAGCCTAGCGGCGGGGGGGCCCTCCGGGGAGCTGTTTTTT. V and J are TRBV14 and TRBJ2-2; 9 bases fit TRBD2. The CDR3 runs to 16 residues. Germline loops: CDR1 SGHDN, CDR2 FVKESK. The V and J ends lost 4 bases and 6 bases, in that order; junction bases with no gene match: 9. Full variable domain (rest looked up from reference TRBV14 and TRBJ2-2): EAGVTQFPSHSVIEKGQTVTLRCDPISGHDNLYWYRRVMGKEIKFLLHFVKESKQDESGMPNNRFLAERTGGTYSTLKVQPAELEDSGVYFCASSLAAGGPSGELFFGEGSRLTVL.

This clone appeared a single time. The rearrangement joins TRBV27 to TRBJ2-5; D not certain. Germline-derived CDR1 and CDR2 are MNHEY and SMNVEV (reference sequence). Trimming stripped 5 bases from V and 2 bases from J, with 9 bases between. The CDR3 length is 13 residues. As DNA, the CDR3 is TGTGCCAGCAGTGCGATACCTCAAGAGACCCAGTACTTC. Residues: CASSAIPQETQYF.

The chain has TRBV29-1 and TRBJ2-3, with 7 bases fitting TRBD2. Germline loops: CDR1 SQVTM, CDR2 ANQGSEA. CDR3 size: 13 residues. V lost 4 bases, J lost 3 bases, and 4 bases stayed unmatched. The CDR3 DNA is TGCAGCGTTGCCAGCGGGATGACAGATACGCAGTATTTT. The encoded protein is CSVASGMTDTQYF.

The rearrangement links TRBV6-6 to TRBJ2-3, with D unresolved. Germline loops: CDR1 MNHNY, CDR2 SVGAGI (reference sequence). This CDR3 region has 11 residues. The V end lost 9 bases, the J end lost 1 base, and 5 bases lay between the germline ends. CDR3: CASTGTDTQYF. For the CDR3, the DNA is TGTGCCAGTACTGGCACAGATACGCAGTATTTT.

The chain combines TRBV10-1 with TRBJ2-2; 10 bases match TRBD2. This CDR3 has 17 residues. Per germline, CDR1 WNHNN and CDR2 SYGVQD (reference sequence). The V and J ends lost 10 bases and 3 bases, in that order; junction bases with no gene match: 14. Here the CDR3 DNA reads TGCGCCACCCCAGAGCGGGGGGGCAATTTGGACACCGGGGAGCTGTTTTTT. It specifies CATPERGGNLDTGELFF.

The rearrangement links TRBV7-2 to TRBJ2-5; TRBD1 might be the D (6 bases). The germline V gene encodes CDR1 SGHTA and CDR2 FQGNSA. V was cut by 6 bases and J by 5 bases, with 19 bases left in between. This CDR3 comprises 15 residues. CDR3 loop: CASRAITGTAETQYF. In nucleotides, the CDR3 is TGTGCCAGCAGAGCGATTACAGGGACGGCCGAGACCCAGTACTTC.

This chain uses TRBV7-9 with TRBJ2-2; 8 nucleotides match TRBD2. The junction had 16 bases not matched to a gene; V was cut back by 5 bases and J by 2 bases. Per the germline V gene, CDR1 is SEHNR and CDR2 is FQNEAQ (reference sequence). The CDR3 length is 19 residues. The CDR3 region has the DNA TGTGCCAGCAGCCTCCCTTCAGCGGGGGCCTGGGAAAACACCGGGGAGCTGTTTTTT. Protein: CASSLPSAGAWENTGELFF.

The chain is built from TRBV9 and TRBJ2-5; 7 bases are shared with TRBD2. Germline loops: CDR1 SGDLS, CDR2 YYNGEE. The ends lost 2 bases at V and 2 bases at J; junction bases unmatched: 6. The CDR3 consists of 15 residues. CDR3 residues: CASSVLSGLQETQYF. The CDR3 region has the DNA TGTGCCAGCAGCGTTCTTAGCGGGTTACAAGAGACCCAGTACTTC.

With regard to this clone: The same CDR3 can be traced to other DNA sequences in this sample. This chain connects TRBV30 to TRBJ1-1; unclear D gene. Germline-derived CDR1 and CDR2 are GTSNPN and SVGIG (reference sequence). The CDR3 length is 12 residues. Between the trimmed V and J ends, which lost 4 bases and 1 base, there was a span of 7 bases. The CDR3 nucleotides read TGTGCCTGGAAGATCAGGAACACTGAAGCTTTCTTT. Its translation is CAWKIRNTEAFF.

CDR3 DNA sequence: TGTGCCATCAGTGGACCGGGACTAGTGGATGGTGGTGGCACAGATACGCAGTATTTT. It codes for CAISGPGLVDGGGTDTQYF. V is TRBV10-3 and J is TRBJ2-3, with 8 bases aligning to TRBD2. The V gene end was trimmed by 4 bases and the J gene end by 1 base; junction bases not matched to a gene: 16. This CDR3 is built from 19 residues. Germline V gives CDR1 ENHRY, CDR2 SYGVKD.

The chain couples TRBV7-9 to TRBJ2-7; D ambiguous. The germline CDR1 and CDR2 sequences are SEHNR and FQNEAQ (reference sequence). The CDR3 length is 15 residues. The V end lost 4 bases, the J end lost 0 bases, and 13 bases lay between the germline ends. Here the CDR3 DNA reads TGTGCCAGCAGCTACTCCTCTCTTCCCTCCTACGAGCAGTACTTC. Protein product: CASSYSSLPSYEQYF.

The chain recombines TRBV6-4 with TRBJ2-3; D might be TRBD1 (6 bases). Germline V CDR1 and CDR2: MRHNA, SNTAGT. Trimming stripped 2 bases from V and 2 bases from J, with 8 bases between. The CDR3 length is 14 residues. The CDR3 DNA sequence: TGTGCCAGCAGTGACGGGACAAACACAGATACGCAGTATTTT. It is translated as CASSDGTNTDTQYF.

This clone was seen a single time. As DNA, the CDR3 is TGTGCCAGCAGTCTTGGGACAGGGGGCTCACCCCTCCACTTT. Amino acid sequence: CASSLGTGGSPLHF. The chain couples TRBV27 to TRBJ1-6; TRBD1 aligns across 12 bases. This CDR3 region has 14 residues. Trimming removed 5 bases from V and 10 bases from J; junction bases left unmatched: 3. Germline V lookup: CDR1 MNHEY, CDR2 SMNVEV (reference sequence).